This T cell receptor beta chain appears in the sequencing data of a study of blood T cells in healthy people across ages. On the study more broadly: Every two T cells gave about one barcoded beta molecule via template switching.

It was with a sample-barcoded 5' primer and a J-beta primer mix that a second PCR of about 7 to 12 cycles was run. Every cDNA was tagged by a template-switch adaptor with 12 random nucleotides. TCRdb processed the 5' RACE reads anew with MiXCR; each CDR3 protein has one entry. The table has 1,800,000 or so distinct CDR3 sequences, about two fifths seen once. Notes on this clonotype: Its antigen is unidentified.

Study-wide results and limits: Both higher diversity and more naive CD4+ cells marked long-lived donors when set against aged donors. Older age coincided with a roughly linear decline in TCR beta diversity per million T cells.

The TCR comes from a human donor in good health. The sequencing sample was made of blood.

DNA of the CDR3: TGCAGTGCTGAGGACAGATACTCCTACAATGAGCAGTTCTTC. Translated: CSAEDRYSYNEQFF. This chain links TRBV20-1 with TRBJ2-1; D is possibly TRBD1 (6 bases). Between the trimmed V and J ends, which lost 5 bases and 0 bases, there was a span of 11 bases. In germline, CDR1 is DFQATT, CDR2 SNEGSKA (reference sequence). The CDR3 spans 14 residues.